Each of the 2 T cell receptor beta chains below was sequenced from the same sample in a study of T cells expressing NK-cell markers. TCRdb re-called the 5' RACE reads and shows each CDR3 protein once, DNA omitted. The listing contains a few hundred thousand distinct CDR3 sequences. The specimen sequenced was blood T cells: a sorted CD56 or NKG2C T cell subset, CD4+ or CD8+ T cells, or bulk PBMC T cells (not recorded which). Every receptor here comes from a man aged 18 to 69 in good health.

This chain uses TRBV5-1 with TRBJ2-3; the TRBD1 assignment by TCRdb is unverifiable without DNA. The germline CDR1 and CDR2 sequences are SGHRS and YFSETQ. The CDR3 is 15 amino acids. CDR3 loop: CASSHGRGGTDTQYF.

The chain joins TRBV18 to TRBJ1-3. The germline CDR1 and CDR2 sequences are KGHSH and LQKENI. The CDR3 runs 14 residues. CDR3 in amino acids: CASSTRISGNTIYF.